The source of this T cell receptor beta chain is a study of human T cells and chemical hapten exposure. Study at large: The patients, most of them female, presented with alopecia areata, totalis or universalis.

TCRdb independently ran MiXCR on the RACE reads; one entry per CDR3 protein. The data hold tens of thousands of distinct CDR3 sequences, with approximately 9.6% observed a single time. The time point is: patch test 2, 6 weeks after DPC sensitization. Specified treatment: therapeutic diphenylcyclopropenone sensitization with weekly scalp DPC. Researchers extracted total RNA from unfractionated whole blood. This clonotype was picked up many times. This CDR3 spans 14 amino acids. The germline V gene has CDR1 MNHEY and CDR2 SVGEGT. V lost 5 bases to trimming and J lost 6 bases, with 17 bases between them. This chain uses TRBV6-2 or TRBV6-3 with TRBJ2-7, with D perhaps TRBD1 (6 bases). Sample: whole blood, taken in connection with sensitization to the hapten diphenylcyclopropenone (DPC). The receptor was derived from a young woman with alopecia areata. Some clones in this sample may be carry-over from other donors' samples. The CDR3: CASSDFEGTIEQYF. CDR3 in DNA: TGTGCCAGCAGTGACTTCGAGGGGACAATCGAGCAGTACTTC.